This TCR beta chain was recovered during a study of blood T cell repertoires in COVID-19. Turning to the study itself: Nucleic acid was either cDNA or gDNA, and it came from T cells, B-cell-depleted T cells, or PBMCs.

In the study's own analysis: Reference gene primers were amplified, and this amplification served to estimate nucleated cell counts. Sequenced by immunoSEQ multiplex PCR; TCRdb stores in-frame clones only, minus some. V and J calls and clone size are copied from that table; D and trimming were computed from the DNA. The repertoire consists of some 130,000 clones, with 84% occurring once and the leading ten covering under 15%. Looked up from germline, CDR1 is SNHLY and CDR2 is FYNNEI. V gave up 7 bases and J gave up 3 bases, with 13 bases separating them. The CDR3 runs to 13 residues. Sequenced input: peripheral blood. The TCR sequence derives from a woman under 40 who had recovered from COVID-19. This rearrangement joins TRBV2 to TRBJ2-7; D is perhaps TRBD1 (6 bases). In DNA form, the CDR3 reads TGTGCCAGCACGTACCAGGGGTTCTACGAGCAGTACTTC. Its protein is CASTYQGFYEQYF.